This section outlines one T cell receptor beta chain sequence together with its context. Its target is unknown. This record belongs to a study of stem cell transplantation in POMP-related autoinflammatory disease. As for the study in general: CD8+ T cells were low and CD4+ cells naive-skewed before transplant. Study-wide results and caveats: PRAID patients trended toward lower TRB diversity and higher clonality in all analyzed T-cell subsets.

The germline V gene has CDR1 LGHNA and CDR2 YNFKEQ. The V end lost 2 bases, the J end lost 6 bases, and 13 bases lay between the germline ends. The CDR3 loop spans 15 amino acids. The assay was immunoSEQ multiplex PCR, and TCRdb's table has in-frame clones only and misses some. This sample has several thousand clones; about nine tenths occur once, and the top ten carry roughly 13%. The sequence derives from a human patient with POMP-related autoinflammation and immune dysregulation (PRAID). The graft donor may account for some of the T cells. The chain is built from TRBV4-2 and TRBJ2-2, with D hard to call. Sequenced material: CD8+ T cells from PBMCs, taken after stem cell transplantation. CDR3 amino acids: CASSQKAVLAGELFF. Here the CDR3 DNA reads TGTGCCAGCAGCCAAAAGGCAGTATTAGCCGGGGAGCTGTTTTTT.